This T cell receptor beta chain was recorded in a study of post-analysis software for immune sequencing data. Points from the study as a whole: Four to six TRBV segments were significantly more frequent in patients than in controls. TRBV5-6, TRBV5-1 and TRBV20-1 were among these segments.

This clonotype was seen a few times. Its antigen is not known. V lost 6 bases to trimming and J lost 7 bases; unmatched junction nucleotides: 22. Germline V lookup: CDR1 MNHNS, CDR2 SASEGT. There are 19 residues in the CDR3. Each TCR beta cDNA library carried unique molecular identifiers. From the PCR reads, TCRdb called clonotypes with MiXCR, one entry per CDR3 protein. The table shows more than 450,000 distinct CDR3 sequences, with 40% to 50% occurring only once. The rearrangement joins TRBV6-1 to TRBJ2-1, with 9 positions matching TRBD2. The TCR comes from a girl between 5 and 17 years old with multiple sclerosis. The sequenced sample consisted of blood. In DNA, the CDR3 is TGTGCCAGCAGCCCCCCCCCTAGCGGGACATATTTAATTTCGAATGAGCAGTTCTTC. Translation: CASSPPPSGTYLISNEQFF.